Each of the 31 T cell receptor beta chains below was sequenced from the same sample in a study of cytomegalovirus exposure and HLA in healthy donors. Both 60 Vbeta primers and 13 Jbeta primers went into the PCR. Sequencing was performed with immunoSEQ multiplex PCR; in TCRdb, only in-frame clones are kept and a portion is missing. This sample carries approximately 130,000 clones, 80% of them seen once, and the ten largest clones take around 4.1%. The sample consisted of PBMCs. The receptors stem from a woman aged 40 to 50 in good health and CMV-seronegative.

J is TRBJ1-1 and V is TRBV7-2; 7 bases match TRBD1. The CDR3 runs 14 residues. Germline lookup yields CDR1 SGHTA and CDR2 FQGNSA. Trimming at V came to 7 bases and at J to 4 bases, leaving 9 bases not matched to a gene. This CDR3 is CASKGQGVITEAFF. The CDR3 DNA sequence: TGTGCCAGCAAAGGGCAGGGGGTTATCACTGAAGCTTTCTTT.

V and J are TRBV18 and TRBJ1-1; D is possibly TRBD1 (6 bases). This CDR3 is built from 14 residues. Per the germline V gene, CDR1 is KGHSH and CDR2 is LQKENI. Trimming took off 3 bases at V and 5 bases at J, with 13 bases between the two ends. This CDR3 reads CASSPKGGGTEAFF. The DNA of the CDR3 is TGTGCCAGCTCACCTAAAGGGGGTGGAACTGAAGCTTTCTTT. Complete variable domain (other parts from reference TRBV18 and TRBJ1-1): NAGVMQNPRHLVRRRGQEARLRCSPMKGHSHVYWYRQLPEEGLKFMVYLQKENIIDESGMPKERFSAEFPKEGPSILRIQQVVRGDSAAYFCASSPKGGGTEAFFGQGTRLTVV.

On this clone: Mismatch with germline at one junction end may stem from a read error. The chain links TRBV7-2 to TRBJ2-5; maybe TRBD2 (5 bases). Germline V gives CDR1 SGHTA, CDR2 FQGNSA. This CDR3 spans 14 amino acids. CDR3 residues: CASSLGELQGTQYF. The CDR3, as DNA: TGTGCCAGCAGCTTAGGGGAGCTCCAAGGGACCCAGTACTTC. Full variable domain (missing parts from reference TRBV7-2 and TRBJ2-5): GAGVSQSPSNKVTEKGKDVELRCDPISGHTALYWYRQSLGQGLEFLIYFQGNSAPDKSGLPSDRFSAERTGGSVSTLTIQRTQQEDSAVYLCASSLGELQGTQYFGPGTRLLVL.

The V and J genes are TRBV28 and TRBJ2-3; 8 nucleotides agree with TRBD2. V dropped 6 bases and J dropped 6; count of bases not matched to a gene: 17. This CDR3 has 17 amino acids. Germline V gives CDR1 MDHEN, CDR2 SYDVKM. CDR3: CASSSSGVAGLLDTQYF. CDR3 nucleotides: TGTGCCAGCAGCTCCTCGGGGGTAGCGGGATTATTGGATACGCAGTATTTT.

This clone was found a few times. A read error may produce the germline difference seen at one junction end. CDR3 amino acids: CACSLLLTGSTDTQYF. CDR3 DNA: TGTGCCTGCAGCTTACTGCTGACAGGGAGCACAGATACGCAGTATTTT. This sequence joins TRBV7-9 and TRBJ2-3; 7 bases agree with TRBD1. From germline, CDR1 is SEHNR and CDR2 FQNEAQ (reference sequence). This CDR3 contains 16 residues. The whole variable domain, remainder taken from reference TRBV7-9 and TRBJ2-3, is DTGVSQNPRHKITKRGQNVTFRCDPISEHNRLYWYRQTLGQGPEFLTYFQNEAQLEKSRLLSDRFSAERPKGSFSTLEIQRTEQGDSAMYLCACSLLLTGSTDTQYFGPGTRLTVL.

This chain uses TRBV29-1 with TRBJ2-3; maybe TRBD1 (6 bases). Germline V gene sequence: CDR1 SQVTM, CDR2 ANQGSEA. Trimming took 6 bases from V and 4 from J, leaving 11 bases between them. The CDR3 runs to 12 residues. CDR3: CSVDQGPDTQYF. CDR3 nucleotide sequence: TGCAGCGTCGATCAGGGGCCAGATACGCAGTATTTT.

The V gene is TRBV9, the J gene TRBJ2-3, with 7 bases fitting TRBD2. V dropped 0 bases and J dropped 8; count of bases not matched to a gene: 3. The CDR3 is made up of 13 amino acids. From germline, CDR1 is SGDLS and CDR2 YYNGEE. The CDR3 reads CASSVAGGSTQYF. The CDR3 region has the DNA TGTGCCAGCAGCGTAGCTGGCGGGAGTACGCAGTATTTT.

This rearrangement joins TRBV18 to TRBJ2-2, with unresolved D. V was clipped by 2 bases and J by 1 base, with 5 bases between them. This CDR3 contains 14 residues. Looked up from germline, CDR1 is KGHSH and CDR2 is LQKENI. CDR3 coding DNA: TGTGCCAGCTCACCATCGAGGAACACCGGGGAGCTGTTTTTT. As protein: CASSPSRNTGELFF.

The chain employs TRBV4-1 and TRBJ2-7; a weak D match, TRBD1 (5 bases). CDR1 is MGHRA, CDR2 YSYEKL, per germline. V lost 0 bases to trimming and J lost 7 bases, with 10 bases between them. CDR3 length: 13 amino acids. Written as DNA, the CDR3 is TGCGCCAGCAGCCAAGACAGGGTTCAAGAGCAGTACTTC. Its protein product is CASSQDRVQEQYF.

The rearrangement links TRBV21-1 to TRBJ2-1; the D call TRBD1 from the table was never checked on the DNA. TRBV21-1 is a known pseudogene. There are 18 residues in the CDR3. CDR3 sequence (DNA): TGTGCCAGCAGCAAAGAGGGGTGGGGCCTCAGAAGGTACAATGAGCAGTTCTTC. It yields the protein CASSKEGWGLRRYNEQFF.

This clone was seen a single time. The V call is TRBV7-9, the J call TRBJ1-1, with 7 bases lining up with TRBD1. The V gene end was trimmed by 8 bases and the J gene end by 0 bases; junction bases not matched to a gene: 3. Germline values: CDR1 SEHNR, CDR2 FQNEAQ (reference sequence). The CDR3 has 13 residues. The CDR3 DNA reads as TGTGCCAGCGAGACAGGGATGAACACTGAAGCTTTCTTT. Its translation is CASETGMNTEAFF. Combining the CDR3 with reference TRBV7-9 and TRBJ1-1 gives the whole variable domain DTGVSQNPRHKITKRGQNVTFRCDPISEHNRLYWYRQTLGQGPEFLTYFQNEAQLEKSRLLSDRFSAERPKGSFSTLEIQRTEQGDSAMYLCASETGMNTEAFFGQGTRLTVV.

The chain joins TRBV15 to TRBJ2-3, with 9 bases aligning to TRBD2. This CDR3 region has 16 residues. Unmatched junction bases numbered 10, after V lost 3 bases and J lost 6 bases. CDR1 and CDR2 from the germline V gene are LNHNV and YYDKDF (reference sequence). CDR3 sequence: CATSSPWGGGADTQYF. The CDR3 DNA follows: TGTGCCACCAGCAGCCCCTGGGGCGGGGGGGCGGATACGCAGTATTTT.

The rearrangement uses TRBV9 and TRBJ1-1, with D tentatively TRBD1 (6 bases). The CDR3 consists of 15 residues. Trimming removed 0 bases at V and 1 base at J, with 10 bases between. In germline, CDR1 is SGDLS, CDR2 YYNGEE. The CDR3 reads CASSVAGGTNTEAFF. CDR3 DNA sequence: TGTGCCAGCAGCGTAGCTGGGGGCACGAACACTGAAGCTTTCTTT.

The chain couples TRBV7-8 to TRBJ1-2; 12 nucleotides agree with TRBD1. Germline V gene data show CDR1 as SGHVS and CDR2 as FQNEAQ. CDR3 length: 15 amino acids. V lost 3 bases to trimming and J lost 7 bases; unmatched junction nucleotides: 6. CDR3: CASSLGGTGGAGYTF. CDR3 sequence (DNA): TGTGCCAGCAGCTTGGGGGGGACAGGGGGCGCTGGCTACACCTTC.

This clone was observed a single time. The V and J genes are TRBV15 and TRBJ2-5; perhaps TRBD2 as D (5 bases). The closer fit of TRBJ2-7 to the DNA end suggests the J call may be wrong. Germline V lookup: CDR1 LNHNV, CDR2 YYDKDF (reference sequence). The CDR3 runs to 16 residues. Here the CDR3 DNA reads TGTGCCACCAGCAGAGATGGGCCCGGGGTGACATACGAGCAGTACTTC. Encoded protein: CATSRDGPGVTYEQYF.

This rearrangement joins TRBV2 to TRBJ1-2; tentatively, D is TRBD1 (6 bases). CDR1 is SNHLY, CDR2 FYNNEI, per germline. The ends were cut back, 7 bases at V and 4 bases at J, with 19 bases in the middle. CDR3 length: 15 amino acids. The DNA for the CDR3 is TGTGCCAGCACCAAAGCGCTGGGAGGGGGCTATGGCTACACCTTC. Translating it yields CASTKALGGGYGYTF. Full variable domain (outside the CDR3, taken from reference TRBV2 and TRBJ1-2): EPEVTQTPSHQVTQMGQEVILRCVPISNHLYFYWYRQILGQKVEFLVSFYNNEISEKSEIFDDQFSVERPDGSNFTLKIRSTKLEDSAMYFCASTKALGGGYGYTFGSGTRLTVV.

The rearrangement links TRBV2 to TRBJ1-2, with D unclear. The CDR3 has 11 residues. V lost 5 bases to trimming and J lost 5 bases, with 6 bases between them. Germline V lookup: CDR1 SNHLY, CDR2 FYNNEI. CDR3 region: CASSNAYGYTF. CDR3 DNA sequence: TGTGCCAGCAGTAACGCGTATGGCTACACCTTC.

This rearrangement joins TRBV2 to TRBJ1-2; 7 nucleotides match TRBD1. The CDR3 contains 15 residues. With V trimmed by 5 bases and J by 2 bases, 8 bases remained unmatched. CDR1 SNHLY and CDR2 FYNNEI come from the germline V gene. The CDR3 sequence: CASSISVRGNYGYTF. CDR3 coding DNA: TGTGCCAGCAGTATCTCCGTCAGGGGGAACTATGGCTACACCTTC. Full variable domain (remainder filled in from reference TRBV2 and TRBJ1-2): EPEVTQTPSHQVTQMGQEVILRCVPISNHLYFYWYRQILGQKVEFLVSFYNNEISEKSEIFDDQFSVERPDGSNFTLKIRSTKLEDSAMYFCASSISVRGNYGYTFGSGTRLTVV.

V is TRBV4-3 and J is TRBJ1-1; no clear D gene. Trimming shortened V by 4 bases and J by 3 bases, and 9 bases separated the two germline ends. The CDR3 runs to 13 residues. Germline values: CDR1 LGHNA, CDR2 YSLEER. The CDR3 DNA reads TGCGCCAGCAGCCCCTACAGTTACACTGAAGCTTTCTTT. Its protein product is CASSPYSYTEAFF.

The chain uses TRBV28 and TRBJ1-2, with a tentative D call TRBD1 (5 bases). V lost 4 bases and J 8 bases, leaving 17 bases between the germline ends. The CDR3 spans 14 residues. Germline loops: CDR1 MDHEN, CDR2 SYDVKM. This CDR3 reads CASSYAISGRGYTF. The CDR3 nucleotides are TGTGCCAGCAGTTACGCAATCTCAGGGCGGGGCTACACCTTC.

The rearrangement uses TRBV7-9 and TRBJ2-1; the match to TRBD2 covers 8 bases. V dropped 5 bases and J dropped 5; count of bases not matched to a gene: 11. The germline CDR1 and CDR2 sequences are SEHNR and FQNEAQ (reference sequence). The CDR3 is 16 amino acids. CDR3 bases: TGTGCCAGCAGCCCCCCGAGCGGGAGCCGCCACAATGAGCAGTTCTTC. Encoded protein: CASSPPSGSRHNEQFF.

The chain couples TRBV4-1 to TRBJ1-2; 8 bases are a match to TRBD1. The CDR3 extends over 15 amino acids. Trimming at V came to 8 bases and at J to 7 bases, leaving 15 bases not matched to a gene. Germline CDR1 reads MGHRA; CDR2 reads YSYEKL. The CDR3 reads CASALSSGQDRGYTF. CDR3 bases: TGCGCCAGCGCCCTCTCCTCGGGACAGGATCGTGGCTACACCTTC.

The CDR3 loop reads CASSFTVAGWNTGELFF. The CDR3 coding sequence is TGTGCCAGCAGTTTTACAGTCGCAGGGTGGAACACCGGGGAGCTGTTTTTT. J is TRBJ2-2 and V is TRBV28; TRBD1 might be the D (5 bases). The CDR3 is made up of 17 amino acids. The V end was cut by 3 bases, the J end by 1 base, with 15 bases between. CDR1 MDHEN and CDR2 SYDVKM come from the germline V gene. The entire variable domain, with the rest obtained from reference TRBV28 and TRBJ2-2, is as follows: DVKVTQSSRYLVKRTGEKVFLECVQDMDHENMFWYRQDPGLGLRLIYFSYDVKMKEKGDIPEGYSVSREKKERFSLILESASTNQTSMYLCASSFTVAGWNTGELFFGEGSRLTVL.

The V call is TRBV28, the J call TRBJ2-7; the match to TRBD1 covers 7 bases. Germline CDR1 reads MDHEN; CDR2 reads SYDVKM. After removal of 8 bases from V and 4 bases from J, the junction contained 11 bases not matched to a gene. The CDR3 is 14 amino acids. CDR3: CASFGAGGVYEQYF. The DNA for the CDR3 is TGTGCCAGCTTTGGGGCAGGGGGTGTATACGAGCAGTACTTC.

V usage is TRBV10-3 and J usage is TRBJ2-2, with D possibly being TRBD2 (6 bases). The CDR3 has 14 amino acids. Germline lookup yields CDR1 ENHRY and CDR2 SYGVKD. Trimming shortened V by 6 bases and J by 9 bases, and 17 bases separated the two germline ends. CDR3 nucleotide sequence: TGTGCCATCAGACGGACTATAGCGGAGCGGGAGCTGTTTTTT. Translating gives CAIRRTIAERELFF.

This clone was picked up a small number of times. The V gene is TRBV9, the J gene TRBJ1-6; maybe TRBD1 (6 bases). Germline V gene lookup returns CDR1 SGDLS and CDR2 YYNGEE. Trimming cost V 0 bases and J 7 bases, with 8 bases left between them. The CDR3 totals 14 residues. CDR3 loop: CASSVGGQNSPLHF. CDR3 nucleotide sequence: TGTGCCAGCAGCGTAGGCGGACAGAATTCACCCCTCCACTTT.

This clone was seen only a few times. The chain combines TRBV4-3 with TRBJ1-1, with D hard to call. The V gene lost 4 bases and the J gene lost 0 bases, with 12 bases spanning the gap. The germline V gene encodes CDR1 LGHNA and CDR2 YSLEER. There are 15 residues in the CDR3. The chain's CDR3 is CASSRVYRVNTEAFF. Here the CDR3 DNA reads TGCGCCAGCAGCCGAGTATACAGAGTGAACACTGAAGCTTTCTTT.

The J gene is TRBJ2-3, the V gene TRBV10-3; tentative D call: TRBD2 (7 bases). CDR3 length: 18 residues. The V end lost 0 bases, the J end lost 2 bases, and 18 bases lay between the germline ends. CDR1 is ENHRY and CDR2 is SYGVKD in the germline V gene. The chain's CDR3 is CAISESAGAHIFTDTQYF. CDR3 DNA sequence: TGTGCCATCAGTGAGTCTGCGGGGGCCCACATTTTCACAGATACGCAGTATTTT.

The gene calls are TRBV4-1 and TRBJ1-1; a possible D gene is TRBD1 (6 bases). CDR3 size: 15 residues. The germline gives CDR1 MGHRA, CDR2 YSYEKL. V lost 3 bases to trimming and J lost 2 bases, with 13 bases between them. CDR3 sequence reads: CASSQKGGPNTEAFF. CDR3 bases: TGCGCCAGCAGCCAGAAGGGGGGGCCCAACACTGAAGCTTTCTTT.

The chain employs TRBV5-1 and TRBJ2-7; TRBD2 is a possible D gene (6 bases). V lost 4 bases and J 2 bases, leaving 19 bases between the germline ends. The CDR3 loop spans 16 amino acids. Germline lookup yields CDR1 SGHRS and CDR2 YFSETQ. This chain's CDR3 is CASSPSPGLATYEQYF. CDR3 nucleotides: TGCGCCAGCAGCCCGTCGCCGGGTCTAGCGACCTACGAGCAGTACTTC.

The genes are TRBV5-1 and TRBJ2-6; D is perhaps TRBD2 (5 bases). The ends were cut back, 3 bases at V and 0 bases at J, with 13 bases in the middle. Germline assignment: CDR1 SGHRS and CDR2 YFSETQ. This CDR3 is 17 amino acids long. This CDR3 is CASSSDGVSSGANVLTF. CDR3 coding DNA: TGCGCCAGCAGCTCCGACGGGGTGAGCTCTGGGGCCAACGTCCTGACTTTC.